What follows are 13 T cell receptor beta chains derived from one specimen sequenced in a study of OX40 agonist ivuxolimab in advanced cancers. This table comes from immunoSEQ multiplex PCR, and its TCRdb copy is limited to in-frame clones, with some not included. There are fewer than 90,000 clones in the sample; almost 95% occur only once, and under 3.5% lies in the top ten. The sample consisted of CD4+ or CD8+ T cells sorted from blood, taken in a trial of the OX40 agonist ivuxolimab. These receptors originate from an adult with an advanced solid tumor such as melanoma, head and neck, liver or kidney cancer.

The rearrangement uses TRBV6-6 and TRBJ1-2; 7 positions match TRBD1. CDR1 and CDR2 from the germline V gene are MNHNY and SVGAGI (reference sequence). Trimming at V came to 4 bases and at J to 3 bases, leaving 8 bases not matched to a gene. This CDR3 contains 15 residues. CDR3 DNA sequence: TGTGCCAGCAGTTCCTTGGTAGGGGGCTACTATGGCTACACCTTC. It is translated as CASSSLVGGYYGYTF.

This clone was counted only a few times. This rearrangement joins TRBV6-1 to TRBJ2-7, with TRBD1 matching 8 bases. The CDR3 is made up of 14 amino acids. V was clipped by 5 bases and J by 5 bases; unmatched bases: 8. In germline, CDR1 is MNHNS, CDR2 SASEGT. The CDR3 DNA reads TGTGCCAGCAGTTTTGGACAGGGAGCCGACGAGCAGTACTTC. Protein sequence: CASSFGQGADEQYF.

The V and J genes are TRBV7-6 and TRBJ2-3; TRBD1 matches 8 bases. Losses at the gene ends were 2 bases for V and 8 bases for J; bases not matched to a gene: 9. CDR1 is SGHVS, CDR2 FNYEAQ, per germline. The CDR3 runs to 15 residues. CDR3 nucleotides: TGTGCCAGCAGCTTAATGACAGGGGAGGTCGGTACGCAGTATTTT. Translation gives CASSLMTGEVGTQYF.

The chain carries TRBV28 and TRBJ1-2; D possibly corresponds to TRBD1 (6 bases). V was cut by 6 bases and J by 2 bases, with 13 bases left in between. The CDR3 has 14 amino acids. Germline loops: CDR1 MDHEN, CDR2 SYDVKM. CDR3 coding DNA: TGTGCCAGCAGACGCGACAGGAACAACTATGGCTACACCTTC. As protein: CASRRDRNNYGYTF.

The chain is built from TRBV25-1 and TRBJ1-1; weak D call: TRBD1 (5 bases). Trimming shortened V by 5 bases and J by 4 bases, and 11 bases separated the two germline ends. Germline V CDR1 and CDR2: MGHDK, SYGVNS. The CDR3 runs to 13 residues. The CDR3 here is CASSRPGATEAFF. For the CDR3, the DNA is TGTGCCAGCAGTCGACCCGGGGCCACTGAAGCTTTCTTT.

This sequence joins TRBV18 and TRBJ2-5, with TRBD1 matching over 12 bases. The germline V gene has CDR1 KGHSH and CDR2 LQKENI. After removal of 0 bases from V and 5 bases from J, the junction contained 13 bases not matched to a gene. This CDR3 comprises 19 residues. CDR3 sequence: CASSPPETLGTGGRETQYF. As DNA, the CDR3 is TGTGCCAGCTCACCACCGGAGACCCTCGGGACAGGGGGCCGGGAGACCCAGTACTTC.

The chain employs TRBV6-6 and TRBJ2-1, with D unresolved. CDR3 length: 13 amino acids. From germline, CDR1 is MNHNY and CDR2 SVGAGI (reference sequence). Trimming stripped 4 bases from V and 9 bases from J, with 13 bases between. DNA of the CDR3: TGTGCCAGCAGTTGGGTAGCTGACGGTGAGCAGTTCTTC. This translates into CASSWVADGEQFF.

This chain links TRBV2 with TRBJ1-5; D gene unclear. The CDR3 spans 16 residues. Trimming took 5 bases from V and 0 from J, leaving 14 bases between them. Germline V CDR1 and CDR2: SNHLY, FYNNEI. In DNA form, the CDR3 reads TGTGCCAGCAGTTCTGGCCCGGGGTATAGCAATCAGCCCCAGCATTTT. This sequence encodes CASSSGPGYSNQPQHF.

The J gene is TRBJ1-1, the V gene TRBV7-9; no clear D gene. The germline V gene encodes CDR1 SEHNR and CDR2 FQNEAQ (reference sequence). The ends were cut back, 0 bases at V and 12 bases at J, with 11 bases in the middle. This CDR3 has 12 amino acids. The CDR3 coding sequence is TGTGCCAGCAGCTTAGCGACTTCACGGACTTTCTTT. Translating gives CASSLATSRTFF. Combining the CDR3 with reference TRBV7-9 and TRBJ1-1 gives the whole variable domain DTGVSQNPRHKITKRGQNVTFRCDPISEHNRLYWYRQTLGQGPEFLTYFQNEAQLEKSRLLSDRFSAERPKGSFSTLEIQRTEQGDSAMYLCASSLATSRTFFGQGTRLTVV.

The chain combines TRBV28 with TRBJ1-3; D remains unclear. This CDR3 contains 13 residues. CDR1 is MDHEN, CDR2 SYDVKM, per germline. Trimming shortened V by 6 bases and J by 2 bases, and 8 bases separated the two germline ends. CDR3 sequence reads: CASSYLTGNTIYF. In nucleotides, the CDR3 is TGTGCCAGCAGCTATTTAACTGGAAACACCATATATTTT.

The chain combines TRBV5-1 with TRBJ2-2; possibly TRBD2 for D (5 bases). CDR3 length: 13 amino acids. Trimming left V 2 bases short and J 7 bases short, with 9 bases between. Germline V gene data show CDR1 as SGHRS and CDR2 as YFSETQ. The CDR3 DNA reads TGCGCCAGCAGCTTTGCTCGGGGCGGGGAGCTGTTTTTT. This encodes CASSFARGGELFF.

The genes are TRBV6-1 and TRBJ1-4; the D is unclear. Trimming left V 4 bases short and J 0 bases short, with 15 bases between. The germline V gene encodes CDR1 MNHNS and CDR2 SASEGT. The CDR3 spans 17 residues. CDR3 nucleotide sequence: TGTGCCAGCAGTGCCACCTACCAGATTACAACTAATGAAAAACTGTTTTTT. Its translation: CASSATYQITTNEKLFF.

This clone was detected only a few times. V gene TRBV19 combines with J gene TRBJ2-2; D is possibly TRBD2 (5 bases). Trimming shortened V by 4 bases and J by 5 bases, and 14 bases separated the two germline ends. Germline CDR1 LNHDA, CDR2 SQIVND (reference sequence). The CDR3 contains 15 residues. CDR3 sequence (DNA): TGTGCCAGTAGTACTGGCGGGTCAGTAACCGGGGAGCTGTTTTTT. Its translation: CASSTGGSVTGELFF.